The 14 T cell receptor beta chains below all came from one sample that was sequenced in a study of spatial heterogeneity in lung cancer. TCRdb ran MiXCR on the 5' RACE reads and lists one entry per CDR3 protein. The table lists 20,000 to 25,000 distinct CDR3 sequences, 4.6% of them singletons. Sample time point: sample taken at primary tumor resection. In each case, whole RNA from tumor, nontumor lung or frozen PBMC was sequenced unsorted. Source: PBMCs, taken at surgery. The receptors shown here come from a male donor with early-stage non-small cell lung cancer.

This clonotype was counted many times. The DNA of the CDR3 is TGCAGCGTAGCCGGGACGAGAGGCAATCAGCCCCAGCATTTT. Translating it yields CSVAGTRGNQPQHF. The chain links TRBV29-1 to TRBJ1-5, with D possibly matching TRBD1 (5 bases). V was trimmed by 6 bases and J by 2 bases, leaving 14 bases between them. The CDR3 runs 14 residues. Germline CDR1 reads SQVTM; CDR2 reads ANQGSEA.

This clonotype was seen repeatedly, ten times or more. The chain uses TRBV3-1 and TRBJ2-7; D possibly corresponds to TRBD1 (5 bases). Trimming removed 4 bases at V and 3 bases at J, with 10 bases between. CDR1 LGHDT and CDR2 YNNKEL come from the germline V gene (reference sequence). The CDR3 loop spans 13 amino acids. CDR3 nucleotides: TGTGCCAGCAGCCCAGGGATCCTCTACGAGCAGTACTTC. This sequence encodes CASSPGILYEQYF.

At least ten counts were recorded for this clonotype. The V and J genes are TRBV19 and TRBJ1-5; 9 bases are a match to TRBD1. V was pared by 3 bases and J by 5 bases, with 8 bases of the junction left unmatched. The CDR3 spans 16 residues. CDR1 LNHDA and CDR2 SQIVND come from the germline V gene (reference sequence). CDR3 coding DNA: TGTGCCAGTAGTATCCGTCCTGACAGGGGGGATCAGCCCCAGCATTTT. Translated: CASSIRPDRGDQPQHF.

This clonotype was counted at least ten times. V usage is TRBV2 and J usage is TRBJ1-2; D is unclear. CDR3 length: 14 residues. Trimming took off 5 bases at V and 8 bases at J, with 18 bases between the two ends. Looked up from germline, CDR1 is SNHLY and CDR2 is FYNNEI. CDR3 nucleotides: TGTGCCAGCAGTTCCGGCCCTAAGGCACGGGGCTACACCTTC. Its translation is CASSSGPKARGYTF.

This clonotype was found many times. The chain recombines TRBV15 with TRBJ1-2, with unresolved D. Trimming took off 0 bases at V and 2 bases at J, with 7 bases between the two ends. CDR1 is LNHNV, CDR2 YYDKDF, per germline (reference sequence). The CDR3 length is 14 residues. The CDR3 region has the DNA TGTGCCACCAGCAGAGACGCAGCGAACTATGGCTACACCTTC. This sequence encodes CATSRDAANYGYTF.

This clonotype was counted between two and nine times. The chain employs TRBV18 and TRBJ2-5; D perhaps matches TRBD2 (6 bases). CDR3 length equals 14 residues. Trimming took 3 bases from V and 2 from J, leaving 10 bases between them. Germline V gene data show CDR1 as KGHSH and CDR2 as LQKENI. As DNA, the CDR3 is TGTGCCAGCTCACCCGGGACTGTACAAGAGACCCAGTACTTC. It yields the protein CASSPGTVQETQYF.

Many counts were recorded for this clonotype. The rearrangement links TRBV20-1 to TRBJ2-5; tentatively, D is TRBD2 (7 bases). The V gene lost 4 bases and the J gene lost 5 bases, with 17 bases spanning the gap. Germline values: CDR1 DFQATT, CDR2 SNEGSKA (reference sequence). This CDR3 is built from 14 residues. CDR3: CSAMRGGSAETQYF. CDR3 sequence (DNA): TGCAGTGCTATGAGGGGGGGGTCGGCGGAGACCCAGTACTTC.

This clonotype came up many times. The rearrangement links TRBV6-6 to TRBJ2-7; tentatively, D is TRBD2 (5 bases). Trimming left V 5 bases short and J 7 bases short, with 18 bases between. CDR3 size: 14 residues. Germline assignment: CDR1 MNHNY and CDR2 SVGAGI (reference sequence). The CDR3 nucleotides read TGTGCCAGCAGTACCTCGCCCAGCGGCACTGAGCAGTACTTC. It specifies CASSTSPSGTEQYF.

This clonotype appeared many times. The chain is built from TRBV7-9 and TRBJ2-3; 7 positions agree with TRBD2. The germline gives CDR1 SEHNR, CDR2 FQNEAQ (reference sequence). The CDR3 loop spans 12 amino acids. The trim removed 10 bases at V and 2 bases at J, leaving 3 bases unmatched. The CDR3 protein is CAKAGITDTQYF. The DNA for the CDR3 is TGTGCCAAAGCGGGAATCACAGATACGCAGTATTTT.

The rearrangement links TRBV28 to TRBJ1-5, with D possibly matching TRBD1 (6 bases). Looked up from germline, CDR1 is MDHEN and CDR2 is SYDVKM. This CDR3 is 12 amino acids long. V was clipped by 5 bases and J by 11 bases, with 13 bases between them. The CDR3 sequence: CASSPGASTQHF. The CDR3 DNA is TGTGCCAGCAGTCCGGGGGCCTCGACCCAGCATTTT.

This clonotype was counted ten times or more. This chain joins TRBV5-1 and TRBJ2-5; D possibly uses TRBD1 or TRBD2 (5 bases each). The germline CDR1 and CDR2 sequences are SGHRS and YFSETQ. The CDR3 sequence is 14 residues long. V lost 0 bases to trimming and J lost 0 bases, with 6 bases between them. This chain's CDR3 is CASSLGGYQETQYF. The DNA of the CDR3 is TGCGCCAGCAGCTTGGGGGGGTACCAAGAGACCCAGTACTTC.

Many counts were recorded for this clonotype. This sequence joins TRBV7-2 and TRBJ2-5; TRBD2 matches 8 bases. Looked up from germline, CDR1 is SGHTA and CDR2 is FQGNSA. The ends lost 5 bases at V and 5 bases at J; junction bases unmatched: 13. The CDR3 is 16 amino acids. The DNA of the CDR3 is TGTGCCAGCAGCCACGGGGGCGGGAGGACCGGGGAGACCCAGTACTTC. This gives the protein CASSHGGGRTGETQYF.

This clonotype came up many times. V is TRBV11-2 and J is TRBJ2-2; D possibly corresponds to TRBD2 (6 bases). The CDR3 totals 14 residues. In germline, CDR1 is SGHAT, CDR2 FQNNGV. The V gene lost 5 bases and the J gene lost 4 bases, with 11 bases spanning the gap. This CDR3 reads CASSPTGVTGELFF. The CDR3 region has the DNA TGTGCCAGCAGCCCCACGGGAGTCACCGGGGAGCTGTTTTTT. Based on the CDR3 plus reference TRBV11-2 and TRBJ2-2, the full variable domain is EAGVAQSPRYKIIEKRQSVAFWCNPISGHATLYWYQQILGQGPKLLIQFQNNGVVDDSQLPKDRFSAERLKGVDSTLKIQPAKLEDSAVYLCASSPTGVTGELFFGEGSRLTVL.

Many counts were recorded for this clonotype. The V call is TRBV20-1, the J call TRBJ2-7; 11 bases line up with TRBD2. The CDR3 contains 15 residues. Germline CDR1 is DFQATT and CDR2 is SNEGSKA (reference sequence). J gave up 4 bases and V 3 bases, and 8 bases lay outside the gene matches. DNA of the CDR3: TGCAGTGCTAGTCAAACCGGGACTAGCGGATACGAGCAGTACTTC. Translated, it gives CSASQTGTSGYEQYF.